This TCR beta chain was identified in a study of blood T cell repertoires in COVID-19. In the study overall: The samples span acute and convalescent COVID-19 from the United States, Italy and Spain.

Per the study methods: It was from reference gene primer amplification that nucleated cell counts were estimated. Here immunoSEQ multiplex PCR was the method, and the copy in TCRdb shows in-frame clones only, minus some. The V and J calls and clone size were taken over from that table, and D and trimming were inferred from the DNA. The table includes about 470,000 clones, roughly 90% detected once. The CDR3 covers 14 residues. Germline V lookup: CDR1 MNHNY, CDR2 SVGAGI (reference sequence). Trimming took 6 bases from V and 12 from J, leaving 18 bases between them. Which cohort a participant joined came from the clinical history participants gave. Cohort 3 donors counted as recovered after two negative PCRs, clearance, or resolved symptoms.

Sequenced: PBMCs or T cells enriched from blood (not recorded which). This TCR was sampled from a woman aged 18-29 years who had recovered from COVID-19. J is TRBJ1-6 and V is TRBV6-6; no clear D gene. The CDR3 DNA sequence: TGTGCCAGCAGCCCCCTACCGGCGAGACTACCCCTCCACTTT. Its translation: CASSPLPARLPLHF.